The clone carrying this TCR beta chain has just a few counts. Its antigen remains unidentified. The germline CDR1 and CDR2 sequences are LNHDA and SQIVND (reference sequence). This CDR3 has 13 amino acids. V shed 6 bases and J shed 6 bases, with 15 bases lying between them. This record belongs to a study of T cell clones after liver transplantation. General observations from the study: The donor-reactive repertoire was only partly measurable in two subjects, lacking donor cells.

This table comes from immunoSEQ multiplex PCR, and its TCRdb copy is limited to in-frame clones, with some not included. The sample yields around 60,000 clones, 60% to 80% seen once. This chain uses TRBV19 with TRBJ2-7; the D gene is possibly TRBD2 (5 bases). This TCR derives from a human donor who received a liver transplant. The sample was CD4+ T cells from blood, taken before liver transplant. The CDR3 region has the DNA TGTGCCAGTAGCCCTAGGACTCTCTTCGAGCAGTACTTC. Protein product: CASSPRTLFEQYF.